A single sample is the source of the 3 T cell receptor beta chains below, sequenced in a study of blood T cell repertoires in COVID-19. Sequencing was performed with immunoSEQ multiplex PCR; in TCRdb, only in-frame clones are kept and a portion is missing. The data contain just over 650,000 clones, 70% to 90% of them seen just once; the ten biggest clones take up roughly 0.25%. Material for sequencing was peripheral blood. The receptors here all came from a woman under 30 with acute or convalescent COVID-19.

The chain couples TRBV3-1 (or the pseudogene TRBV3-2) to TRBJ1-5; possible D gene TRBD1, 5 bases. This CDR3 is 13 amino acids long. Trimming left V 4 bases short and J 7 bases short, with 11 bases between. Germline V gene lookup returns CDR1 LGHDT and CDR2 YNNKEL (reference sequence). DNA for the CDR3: TGTGCCAGCAGCCCCGGAGGGGACCAGCCCCAGCATTTT. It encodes CASSPGGDQPQHF.

CDR3 DNA: TGTGCCACCAGCCCTCAAAACAGGGAAAGATCGGGAAAACTGTTTTTT. Translating it yields CATSPQNRERSGKLFF. The chain employs TRBV15 and TRBJ1-4; tentatively, D is TRBD1 (6 bases). V lost 5 bases and J 10 bases, leaving 23 bases between the germline ends. Germline V gives CDR1 LNHNV, CDR2 YYDKDF (reference sequence). The CDR3 runs to 16 residues.

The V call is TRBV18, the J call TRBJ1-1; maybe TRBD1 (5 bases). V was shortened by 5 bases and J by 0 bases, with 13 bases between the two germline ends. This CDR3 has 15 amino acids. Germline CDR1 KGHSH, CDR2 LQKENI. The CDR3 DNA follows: TGTGCCAGCTCAAGCAGGGTTTTATTGAACACTGAAGCTTTCTTT. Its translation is CASSSRVLLNTEAFF.